The 23 T cell receptor beta chains listed next were all sequenced from one sample in a study of PD-1 blockade in classical Hodgkin lymphoma. Every patient experienced relapse after autologous stem cell transplantation, and brentuximab vedotin exposure varied. Isolated CD8+ T cells were derived from thawed PBMCs through magnetic negative selection. Profiling relied on immunoSEQ multiplex PCR, and the TCRdb table lists in-frame clones only, not all of them. In the table there are around 2,000 clones, 70% to 85% of which are singletons. The sample in question was CD8+ T cells from blood, obtained at baseline. The receptors shown here come from a human donor with classical Hodgkin lymphoma.

V and J are TRBV7-6 and TRBJ2-2; D unresolved. Germline V gene lookup returns CDR1 SGHVS and CDR2 FNYEAQ. Trimming stripped 3 bases from V and 1 base from J, with 6 bases between. The CDR3 is 14 residues long. CDR3 nucleotide sequence: TGTGCCAGCAGCTTCGCCGGGAACACCGGGGAGCTGTTTTTT. Translated, it gives CASSFAGNTGELFF. Based on the CDR3 plus reference TRBV7-6 and TRBJ2-2, the full variable domain is GAGVSQSPRYKVTKRGQDVALRCDPISGHVSLYWYRQALGQGPEFLTYFNYEAQQDKSGLPNDRFSAERPEGSISTLTIQRTEQRDSAMYRCASSFAGNTGELFFGEGSRLTVL.

This clone was seen only once. The chain is built from TRBV7-8 and TRBJ2-4; 7 bases are a match to TRBD1. Germline CDR1 reads SGHVS; CDR2 reads FQNEAQ. V lost 3 bases, J lost 7 bases, and 12 bases stayed unmatched. The CDR3 is made up of 16 amino acids. The CDR3 DNA reads as TGTGCCAGCAGCTTTCCCAAAGGGGGCGAAGGGAACATTCAGTACTTC. Residues: CASSFPKGGEGNIQYF.

This rearrangement joins TRBV9 to TRBJ2-3; 13 bases are a match to TRBD2. Looked up from germline, CDR1 is SGDLS and CDR2 is YYNGEE. The CDR3 spans 17 residues. V dropped 3 bases and J dropped 5; count of bases not matched to a gene: 9. The CDR3 DNA reads TGTGCCAGCAGCGCATCCGGGACTAGCGGGATGGGAGATACGCAGTATTTT. It yields the protein CASSASGTSGMGDTQYF.

This chain joins TRBV7-8 and TRBJ2-5, with 9 bases lining up with TRBD1. CDR1 SGHVS and CDR2 FQNEAQ come from the germline V gene. The junction had 9 bases not matched to a gene; V was cut back by 5 bases and J by 2 bases. This CDR3 spans 16 amino acids. CDR3 DNA sequence: TGTGCCAGCAGCCCCGGGACAGGGACGCTTCAAGAGACCCAGTACTTC. Translation: CASSPGTGTLQETQYF.

CDR3 nucleotide sequence: TGTGCCAGCAGCTTCGGCACTGAAGCTTTCTTT. The encoded protein is CASSFGTEAFF. The chain combines TRBV7-9 with TRBJ1-1; D gene uncertain. The CDR3 consists of 11 residues. The V and J ends lost 3 bases and 4 bases respectively, with 3 bases between them. CDR1 and CDR2 from the germline V gene are SEHNR and FQNEAQ (reference sequence).

CDR3 residues: CASSPPAGGRETQYF. The CDR3 DNA reads TGTGCCAGCAGCCCCCCAGCGGGAGGGAGAGAGACCCAGTACTTC. The chain uses TRBV27 and TRBJ2-5; TRBD2 agrees at 10 bases. The junction had 8 bases not matched to a gene; V was cut back by 6 bases and J by 4 bases. Germline loops: CDR1 MNHEY, CDR2 SMNVEV (reference sequence). The CDR3 is 15 amino acids.

The V call is TRBV5-4, the J call TRBJ2-3, with D possibly matching TRBD2 (7 bases). Trimming took off 1 base at V and 4 bases at J, with 13 bases between the two ends. The germline gives CDR1 SGHNT, CDR2 YYREEE (reference sequence). The CDR3 loop spans 15 amino acids. CDR3 protein: CASSLRGGAADTQYF. CDR3 DNA sequence: TGTGCCAGCAGCTTGAGGGGGGGGGCGGCAGATACGCAGTATTTT.

The chain recombines TRBV10-3 with TRBJ2-1; D assignment may be TRBD1 or TRBD2 (5 bases each). The germline V and J ends were trimmed by 6 bases and 6 bases, with 12 bases remaining between them. The CDR3 loop spans 13 amino acids. Germline V gene sequence: CDR1 ENHRY, CDR2 SYGVKD. The CDR3 bases are TGTGCCATCAGCCCGGGACCCACCAATGAGCAGTTCTTC. It codes for CAISPGPTNEQFF.

The chain links TRBV19 to TRBJ2-2, with 13 bases lining up with TRBD2. Germline lookup yields CDR1 LNHDA and CDR2 SQIVND (reference sequence). The CDR3 spans 17 residues. The ends lost 7 bases at V and 4 bases at J; junction bases unmatched: 9. The CDR3, as DNA: TGTGCCAGTACAACTAGCGGGAGGGCTTTTATCACCGGGGAGCTGTTTTTT. This codes for CASTTSGRAFITGELFF.

This CDR3 reads CASSVAAAGGPGGNEQFF. In DNA form, the CDR3 reads TGTGCCAGCAGCGTAGCTGCGGCGGGAGGGCCAGGCGGGAATGAGCAGTTCTTC. The V and J genes are TRBV9 and TRBJ2-1; 9 bases are a match to TRBD2. This CDR3 comprises 18 residues. Germline lookup yields CDR1 SGDLS and CDR2 YYNGEE. The ends lost 0 bases at V and 7 bases at J; junction bases unmatched: 14. Filled out from reference TRBV9 and TRBJ2-1, the complete variable domain reads DSGVTQTPKHLITATGQRVTLRCSPRSGDLSVYWYQQSLDQGLQFLIQYYNGEERAKGNILERFSAQQFPDLHSELNLSSLELGDSALYFCASSVAAAGGPGGNEQFFGPGTRLTVL.

The table lists this clone with a few counts. The DNA of the CDR3 is TGTGCCAGCAGTTTACCCTCGACAGGGGCGATGTACGAGCAGTACTTC. Its translation: CASSLPSTGAMYEQYF. V is TRBV28 and J is TRBJ2-7; 8 bases are a match to TRBD1. V gave up 2 bases and J gave up 4 bases; unmatched junction bases: 10. This CDR3 contains 16 residues. CDR1 is MDHEN, CDR2 SYDVKM, per germline.

The table lists this clone with a few counts. This chain uses TRBV2 with TRBJ1-2; D ambiguous. Germline lookup yields CDR1 SNHLY and CDR2 FYNNEI. There are 11 residues in the CDR3. V was cut by 8 bases and J by 8 bases, with 12 bases left in between. CDR3 residues: CASGKGRGYTF. The DNA of the CDR3 is TGTGCCAGCGGTAAAGGGAGGGGCTACACCTTC.

The chain joins TRBV15 to TRBJ1-1; TRBD1 matches 8 bases. With 4 bases clipped from V and 12 bases from J, the junction kept 10 bases outside the gene matches. CDR1 is LNHNV, CDR2 YYDKDF, per germline (reference sequence). The length of the CDR3 is 13 residues. The CDR3 sequence: CATSNVWDRWTFF. The CDR3 DNA sequence: TGTGCCACCAGCAACGTTTGGGACAGGTGGACTTTCTTT.

The V and J genes are TRBV7-8 and TRBJ1-6; unclear D gene. V dropped 7 bases and J dropped 0 bases, with 10 bases sitting between them. CDR1 and CDR2 (germline): SGHVS, FQNEAQ. The CDR3 has 15 amino acids. CDR3 coding DNA: TGTGCCAGCACCCTTGTCGGCTCCTATAATTCACCCCTCCACTTT. It translates to CASTLVGSYNSPLHF.

The chain is built from TRBV7-2 and TRBJ2-3, with D hard to call. The germline V gene encodes CDR1 SGHTA and CDR2 FQGNSA. Trimming stripped 3 bases from V and 3 bases from J, with 4 bases between. This CDR3 contains 12 residues. CDR3 sequence (DNA): TGTGCCAGCAGCTTTTTAACAGATACGCAGTATTTT. Protein: CASSFLTDTQYF.

The chain uses TRBV11-2 and TRBJ1-1; possible D gene TRBD1, 5 bases. CDR3 size: 17 residues. In germline, CDR1 is SGHAT, CDR2 FQNNGV. V was clipped by 1 base and J by 2 bases, with 17 bases between them. The CDR3 bases are TGTGCCAGCAGCTTAGGATACCCCCGTGACAGAAACACTGAAGCTTTCTTT. Residues: CASSLGYPRDRNTEAFF.

The chain uses TRBV4-1 and TRBJ2-3, with D possibly TRBD1 on 6 matching bases. Germline-derived CDR1 and CDR2 are MGHRA and YSYEKL. The CDR3 contains 14 residues. V gave up 3 bases and J gave up 4 bases, with 11 bases separating them. Here the CDR3 DNA reads TGCGCCAGCAGCCAGCAGGACAGAGCAGATACGCAGTATTTT. Translation: CASSQQDRADTQYF.

The sample holds a few counts of this clone. The V and J genes are TRBV7-9 and TRBJ1-6; D gene uncertain. The CDR3 covers 15 residues. Germline V gene sequence: CDR1 SEHNR, CDR2 FQNEAQ (reference sequence). V dropped 1 base and J dropped 8 bases, with 12 bases sitting between them. The CDR3: CASSLVLGGDSPLHF. DNA of the CDR3: TGTGCCAGCAGCTTAGTGTTGGGTGGGGATTCACCCCTCCACTTT.

The chain links TRBV7-9 to TRBJ1-1; no firm D call. V dropped 6 bases and J dropped 10 bases, with 18 bases sitting between them. CDR1 and CDR2 from the germline V gene are SEHNR and FQNEAQ (reference sequence). The CDR3 has 13 amino acids. In nucleotides, the CDR3 is TGTGCCAGCAGACCTGATGGCCCAGGCGGAGCTTTCTTT. It specifies CASRPDGPGGAFF.

The chain carries TRBV7-9 and TRBJ2-2; TRBD1 aligns across 7 bases. Per germline, CDR1 SEHNR and CDR2 FQNEAQ (reference sequence). With 5 bases clipped from V and 4 bases from J, the junction kept 1 base outside the gene matches. The CDR3 covers 13 residues. The CDR3 bases are TGTGCCAGCAGCAGACAGGGCACCGGGGAGCTGTTTTTT. Its protein is CASSRQGTGELFF.

The chain has TRBV18 and TRBJ1-5, with 7 bases that match TRBD1. The CDR3 covers 15 residues. V lost 2 bases to trimming and J lost 6 bases; unmatched junction nucleotides: 7. The germline V gene encodes CDR1 KGHSH and CDR2 LQKENI. The CDR3 DNA follows: TGTGCCAGCTCACCAGTGTTAGGGGGCAGTCAGCCCCAGCATTTT. It yields the protein CASSPVLGGSQPQHF.

This chain joins TRBV4-3 and TRBJ2-1; the match to TRBD1 covers 11 bases. The CDR3 extends over 17 amino acids. Germline values: CDR1 LGHNA, CDR2 YSLEER. V gave up 0 bases and J gave up 4 bases; unmatched junction bases: 5. CDR3 nucleotide sequence: TGCGCCAGCAGCCAAGATGAGGGGACAGGGGGGTACAATGAGCAGTTCTTC. This sequence encodes CASSQDEGTGGYNEQFF.

The chain carries TRBV27 and TRBJ1-4; D is perhaps TRBD1 (6 bases). V was shortened by 3 bases and J by 0 bases, with 11 bases between the two germline ends. The germline V gene encodes CDR1 MNHEY and CDR2 SMNVEV (reference sequence). CDR3 length: 16 residues. The CDR3, as DNA: TGTGCCAGCAGTTTGGGGACAACTGCAACTAATGAAAAACTGTTTTTT. This encodes CASSLGTTATNEKLFF.